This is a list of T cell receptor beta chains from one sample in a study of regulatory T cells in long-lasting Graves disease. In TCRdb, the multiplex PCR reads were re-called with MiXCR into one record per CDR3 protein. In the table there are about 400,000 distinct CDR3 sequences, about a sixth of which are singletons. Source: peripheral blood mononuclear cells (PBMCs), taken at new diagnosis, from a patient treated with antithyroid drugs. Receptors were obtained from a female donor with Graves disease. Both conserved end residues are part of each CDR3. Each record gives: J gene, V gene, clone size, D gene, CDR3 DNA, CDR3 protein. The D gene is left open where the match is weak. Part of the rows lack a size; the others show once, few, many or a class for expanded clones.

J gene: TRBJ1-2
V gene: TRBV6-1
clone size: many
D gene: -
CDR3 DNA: TGTGCCAGCAGTGAAGCTTTCGTGCGCAGGGTGGGAGGTAACTATGGCTACACCTTC
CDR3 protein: CASSEAFVRRVGGNYGYTF

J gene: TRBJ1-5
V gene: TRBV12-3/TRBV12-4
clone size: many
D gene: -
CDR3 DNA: TGTGCCAGCAGTTTTCGGGCATCAGAACAGCCCCAGCATTTT
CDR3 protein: CASSFRASEQPQHF

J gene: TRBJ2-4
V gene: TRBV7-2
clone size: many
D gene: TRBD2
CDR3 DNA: TGTGCCAGCAGCCCGAGGGTAGCGGGGGGGCTTGGCAAAAACATTCAGTACTTC
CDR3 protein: CASSPRVAGGLGKNIQYF

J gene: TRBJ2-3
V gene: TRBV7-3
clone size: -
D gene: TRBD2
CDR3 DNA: TGTGCCAGCAGCTTAGCGGGACTAAGTGTCACAGATACGCAGTATTTT
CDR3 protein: CASSLAGLSVTDTQYF

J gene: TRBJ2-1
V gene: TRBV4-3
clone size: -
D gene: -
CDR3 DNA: TGCGCCAGCAGCCAAGACCTTAAAGAGCAGTTCTTC
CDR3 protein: CASSQDLKEQFF

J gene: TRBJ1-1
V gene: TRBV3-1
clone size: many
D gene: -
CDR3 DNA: TGTGCCAGCAGCCCCGGAGAGCTGAACACTGAAGCTTTCTTT
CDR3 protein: CASSPGELNTEAFF

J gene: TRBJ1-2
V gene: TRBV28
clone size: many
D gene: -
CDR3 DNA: TGTGCCAGCAGTTCCTCTAGGGATGGCTACACCTTC
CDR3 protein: CASSSSRDGYTF

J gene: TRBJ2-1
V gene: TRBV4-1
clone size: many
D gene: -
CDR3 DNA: TGCGCCAGCAGCCAAGATTTTGGTCTCCCTGCACGCAATGAGCAGTTCTTC
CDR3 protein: CASSQDFGLPARNEQFF

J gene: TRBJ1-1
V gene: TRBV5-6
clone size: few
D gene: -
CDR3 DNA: TGTGCCAGCAGCCCCAGGCCAAGCAGTTTGAACACTGAAGCTTTCTTT
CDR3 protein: CASSPRPSSLNTEAFF

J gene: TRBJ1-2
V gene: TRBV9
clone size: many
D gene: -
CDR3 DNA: TGTGCCAGCAGCGTAGAGGGCAGGGACTATGGCTACACCTTC
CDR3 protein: CASSVEGRDYGYTF

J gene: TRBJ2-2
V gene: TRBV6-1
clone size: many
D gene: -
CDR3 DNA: TGTGCCAGCAGCGAAGCCACCGGGGAGCTGTTTTTT
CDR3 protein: CASSEATGELFF

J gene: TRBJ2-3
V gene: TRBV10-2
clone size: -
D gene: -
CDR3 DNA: TGCGCCAGCAGTGAAAGATGGACGCAGTATTTT
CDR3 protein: CASSERWTQYF

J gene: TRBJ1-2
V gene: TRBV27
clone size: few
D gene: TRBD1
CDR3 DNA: TGTGCCAGCAGTTCCACAGGGGGTTCATATGGCTACACCTTC
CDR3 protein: CASSSTGGSYGYTF

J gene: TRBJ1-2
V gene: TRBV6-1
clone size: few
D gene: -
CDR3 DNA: TGTGCCACCCAGGACGTGAACTATGGCTACACCTTC
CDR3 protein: CATQDVNYGYTF

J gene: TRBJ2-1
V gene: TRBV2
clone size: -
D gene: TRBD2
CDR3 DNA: TGTGCCAGCAGTGAATCAACGGGAGGGTTTGCTGAGCAGTTCTTC
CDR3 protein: CASSESTGGFAEQFF

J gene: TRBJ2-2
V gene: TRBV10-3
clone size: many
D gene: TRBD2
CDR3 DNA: TGTGCCATCACCCAACCTGGGACTAGCGGACACACCGGGGAGCTGTTTTTT
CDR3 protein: CAITQPGTSGHTGELFF

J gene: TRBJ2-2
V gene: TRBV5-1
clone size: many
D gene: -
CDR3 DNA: TGCGCCAGCAGCTTGAGTTGGTCCCACACCGGGGAGCTGTTTTTT
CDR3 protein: CASSLSWSHTGELFF

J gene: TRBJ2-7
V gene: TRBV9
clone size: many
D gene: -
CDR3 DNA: TGTGCCAGCAGCGTAGTCAGCCTGAGCGAGCAGTACTTC
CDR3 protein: CASSVVSLSEQYF

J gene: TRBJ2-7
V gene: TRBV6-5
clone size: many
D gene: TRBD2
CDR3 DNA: TGTGCCAGCAGTTACGGACTAGCGGGAAGAGGGCGAGCCTCCTACGAGCAGTACTTC
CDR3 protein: CASSYGLAGRGRASYEQYF

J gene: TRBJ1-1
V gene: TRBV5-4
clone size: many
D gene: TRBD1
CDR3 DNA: TGTGCCAGCAGCCCCCGGACAGGGGGCACTGAAGCTTTCTTT
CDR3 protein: CASSPRTGGTEAFF

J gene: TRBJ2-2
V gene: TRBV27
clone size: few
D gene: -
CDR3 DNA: TGTGCCAGCAGGCCCGCGGGGACCGGGGAGCTGTTTTTT
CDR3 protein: CASRPAGTGELFF

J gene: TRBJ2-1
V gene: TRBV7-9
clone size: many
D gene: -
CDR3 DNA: TGTGCCAGCAGTAAGGAGGTCGGGCAGGGAAGAGGCAATGAGCAGTTCTTC
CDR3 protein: CASSKEVGQGRGNEQFF

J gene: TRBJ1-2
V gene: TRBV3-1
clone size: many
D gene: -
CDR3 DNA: TGTGCCAGCAGCCTCGTTCTAGGAGGCTACACCTTC
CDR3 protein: CASSLVLGGYTF

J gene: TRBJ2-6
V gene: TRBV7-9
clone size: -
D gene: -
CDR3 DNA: TGTGCCAGCAGCTGGGACGGCTCTGGGGCCAACGTCCTGACTTTC
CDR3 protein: CASSWDGSGANVLTF

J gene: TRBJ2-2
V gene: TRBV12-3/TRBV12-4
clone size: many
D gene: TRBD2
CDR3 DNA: TGTGCCAGCAGTTTTATCCTCGTGGGAGGGCCCTTTACCGGGGAGCTGTTTTTT
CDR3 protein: CASSFILVGGPFTGELFF

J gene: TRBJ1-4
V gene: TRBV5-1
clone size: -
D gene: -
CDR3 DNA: TGCGCCAGCAGCTTGACCTCGGGGTTGGGAGGAGAAGAAAAACTGTTTTTT
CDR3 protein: CASSLTSGLGGEEKLFF

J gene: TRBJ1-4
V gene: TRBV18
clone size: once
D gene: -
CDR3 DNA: TGTGCCAGCTCACCCCCTGGTTCCAGCGTTAATGAAAAACTGTTTTTT
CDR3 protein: CASSPPGSSVNEKLFF

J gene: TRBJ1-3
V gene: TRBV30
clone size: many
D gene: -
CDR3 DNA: TGTGCCTGTACACGAAAAACTGGAAACACCATATATTTT
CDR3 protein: CACTRKTGNTIYF

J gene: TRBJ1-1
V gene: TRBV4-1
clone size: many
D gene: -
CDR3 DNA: TGCGCCAGCAGCCAACAATCCCTGAACACTGAAGCTTTCTTT
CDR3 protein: CASSQQSLNTEAFF

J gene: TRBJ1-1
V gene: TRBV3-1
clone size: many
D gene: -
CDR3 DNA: TGTGCCAGCAGCCAAGATACGGAAGCTTTCTTT
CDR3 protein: CASSQDTEAFF

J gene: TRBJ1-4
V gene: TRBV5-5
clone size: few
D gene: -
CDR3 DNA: TGTGCCAGCAGCCCGCTGATACAGGGAGGTGAAAAACTGCTTTTT
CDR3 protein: CASSPLIQGGEKLLF

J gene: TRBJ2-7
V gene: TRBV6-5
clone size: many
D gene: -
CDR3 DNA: TGTGCCAGCAGTTACGGGTCCAGGGGCCCCTACGAGCAGTACTTC
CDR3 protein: CASSYGSRGPYEQYF

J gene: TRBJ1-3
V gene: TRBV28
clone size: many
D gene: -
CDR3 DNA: TGTGCCAGCAGTTTGGATCGCGAGCTCCACTCTGGAAACACCATATATTTT
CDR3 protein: CASSLDRELHSGNTIYF

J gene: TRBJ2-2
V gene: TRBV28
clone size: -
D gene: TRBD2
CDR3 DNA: TGTGCCAGCAGTCCTGGACTAGCGGGACAAAACACCGGGGAGCTGTTTTTT
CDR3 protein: CASSPGLAGQNTGELFF

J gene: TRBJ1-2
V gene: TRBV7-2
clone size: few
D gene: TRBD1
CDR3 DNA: TGTGCCTGCTCTGGGGACGGGACAGGATATTTGGCGGATGGCTACACCTTC
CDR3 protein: CACSGDGTGYLADGYTF

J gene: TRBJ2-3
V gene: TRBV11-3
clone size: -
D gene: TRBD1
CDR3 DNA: TGTGCCAGCAGCTTAGCGGGACAGTCTCGCGCAGATACGCAGTATTTT
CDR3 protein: CASSLAGQSRADTQYF

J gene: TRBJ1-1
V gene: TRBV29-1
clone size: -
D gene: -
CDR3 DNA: TGCAGCGCCCGTGGGCCATCAAGAGGCACTGAAGCTTTCTTT
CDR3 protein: CSARGPSRGTEAFF

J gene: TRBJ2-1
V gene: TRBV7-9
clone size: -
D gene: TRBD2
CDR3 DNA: TGTGCCAGCAGCCAAATCACTAGCGGGAGATTTTTCAGCGGGTACAATGAGCAGTTCTTC
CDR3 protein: CASSQITSGRFFSGYNEQFF

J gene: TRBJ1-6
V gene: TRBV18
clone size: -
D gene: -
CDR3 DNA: TGTGCCAGCTCATCCTCGGGACAAAATTCACCCCTCCACTTT
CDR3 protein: CASSSSGQNSPLHF

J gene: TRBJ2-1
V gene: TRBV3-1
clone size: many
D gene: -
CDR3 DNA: TGTGCCAGCAGCCCTTTCCGCTCCTACAATGAGCAGTTCTTC
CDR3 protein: CASSPFRSYNEQFF

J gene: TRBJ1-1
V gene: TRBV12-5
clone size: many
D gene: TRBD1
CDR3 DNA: TGTGCTAGTGTCCTCATTCAGGGGGATGCTACTGAAGCTTTCTTT
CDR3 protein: CASVLIQGDATEAFF

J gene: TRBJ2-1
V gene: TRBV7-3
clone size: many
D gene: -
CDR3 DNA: TGTGCCAGCCGAAAAGGGCCTAGCTCCTACAATGAGCAGTTCTTC
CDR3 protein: CASRKGPSSYNEQFF

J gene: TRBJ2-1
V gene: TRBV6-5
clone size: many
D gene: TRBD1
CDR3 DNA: TGTGCCAGCAGTTCGCTCCGTGGACAGGGTAGGAATGAGCAGTTCTTC
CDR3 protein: CASSSLRGQGRNEQFF

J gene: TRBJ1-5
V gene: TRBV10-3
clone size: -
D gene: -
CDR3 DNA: TGTGCCATCAGTGAGTCAGTAAGCAATCAGCCCCAGCATTTT
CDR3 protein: CAISESVSNQPQHF